These T cell receptor beta chains were read from a single sample in a study of CD8 T cells in ankylosing spondylitis. TCRdb ran MiXCR on the 5' RACE reads and lists one entry per CDR3 protein. The table records approximately 300,000 distinct CDR3 sequences, under 8.5% of them present only once. Sequencing used blood, either unsorted or a sorted T cell fraction (not recorded which). The receptors come from a male donor with ankylosing spondylitis. Each CDR3 is given with its conserved first and last residue. A D gene is named only where the DNA matches it firmly. Clone size, where shown, is once, few, many, or a class for clones that have expanded.

clone size: -; J gene: TRBJ2-7; D gene: -; V gene: TRBV10-1; CDR3 DNA: TGCGCCAGCAGTGAGGCGTTCGGAACCGAGCAGTACTTC; CDR3 protein: CASSEAFGTEQYF
clone size: few; J gene: TRBJ2-3; D gene: TRBD2; V gene: TRBV5-1; CDR3 DNA: TGCGCCAGCAGCTTGTTGGGGGCTAGCGGGAGCGATACGCAGTATTTT; CDR3 protein: CASSLLGASGSDTQYF
clone size: few; J gene: TRBJ2-7; D gene: -; V gene: TRBV7-9; CDR3 DNA: TGTGCCAGCAGCCGTGGGAGGTACGAGCAGTACTTC; CDR3 protein: CASSRGRYEQYF
clone size: -; J gene: TRBJ2-5; D gene: -; V gene: TRBV3-1; CDR3 DNA: TGTGCCAGCAGCCATACCGGGACAAGACAAGAGACCCAGTACTTC; CDR3 protein: CASSHTGTRQETQYF
clone size: few; J gene: TRBJ2-7; D gene: -; V gene: TRBV30; CDR3 DNA: TGTGCCTGGAGTGTAGGAAACTACGAGCAGTACTTC; CDR3 protein: CAWSVGNYEQYF
clone size: many; J gene: TRBJ2-1; D gene: -; V gene: TRBV5-1; CDR3 DNA: TGTGCCAGCAGCTTAGCCGGGGACTTGTACAATGAGCAGTTCTTC; CDR3 protein: CASSLAGDLYNEQFF
clone size: few; J gene: TRBJ2-7; D gene: -; V gene: TRBV7-8; CDR3 DNA: TGTGCCAGCAGCTGGGGACAAGAGGGCGAGCAGCACTTC; CDR3 protein: CASSWGQEGEQHF
clone size: many; J gene: TRBJ2-3; D gene: TRBD2; V gene: TRBV29-1; CDR3 DNA: TGCAGCGGAAATCTTAGACTAGCGGGAGGGACAGATACGCAGTATTTT; CDR3 protein: CSGNLRLAGGTDTQYF
clone size: many; J gene: TRBJ1-1; D gene: -; V gene: TRBV12-3/TRBV12-4; CDR3 DNA: TGTGCCAGCAGTGTTCTGGGGGCGGCCCCTGAAGCTTTCTTT; CDR3 protein: CASSVLGAAPEAFF
clone size: -; J gene: TRBJ2-1; D gene: -; V gene: TRBV3-1; CDR3 DNA: TGTGCCAGCAGCCAAGTCTCGACTAGTTTCCGGAATGAGCAGTTCTTC; CDR3 protein: CASSQVSTSFRNEQFF
clone size: few; J gene: TRBJ2-3; D gene: -; V gene: TRBV7-7; CDR3 DNA: TGTGCCAGCAGCTTAGGTCCGGGGATGAGCACAGATACGCAGTATTTT; CDR3 protein: CASSLGPGMSTDTQYF
clone size: few; J gene: TRBJ2-7; D gene: TRBD2; V gene: TRBV6-7; CDR3 DNA: TGTGCCAGCAGTTACTCTGCTAGCGGGAGTACCTACGAGCAGTACTTC; CDR3 protein: CASSYSASGSTYEQYF
clone size: many; J gene: TRBJ1-1; D gene: TRBD1; V gene: TRBV29-1; CDR3 DNA: TGCAGCACTAGGACAGGCGGGAACACTGAAGCTTTCTTT; CDR3 protein: CSTRTGGNTEAFF
clone size: -; J gene: TRBJ1-1; D gene: -; V gene: TRBV5-1; CDR3 DNA: TGCGCCAGCAGCTTTCAGCCGGGGGGGAGCAACGCTTTCTTT; CDR3 protein: CASSFQPGGSNAFF
clone size: many; J gene: TRBJ2-3; D gene: TRBD2; V gene: TRBV29-1; CDR3 DNA: TGCAGCCTGAGCGGGAGAGGATTGTCAGATACGCAGTATTTT; CDR3 protein: CSLSGRGLSDTQYF
clone size: -; J gene: TRBJ1-4; D gene: -; V gene: TRBV7-9; CDR3 DNA: TGTGCCAGCAGCCAGAACCAGCCGAATGAAAAACTGTTTTTT; CDR3 protein: CASSQNQPNEKLFF
clone size: few; J gene: TRBJ2-3; D gene: TRBD2; V gene: TRBV28; CDR3 DNA: TGTGCCAGCAGCCCAACTAGCGGCCTCAGGGATACGCAGTATTTT; CDR3 protein: CASSPTSGLRDTQYF
clone size: few; J gene: TRBJ2-1; D gene: -; V gene: TRBV9; CDR3 DNA: TGTGCCAGCAGCGTCTCGGAGGGCTCCTACAATGAGCAGTTCTTC; CDR3 protein: CASSVSEGSYNEQFF
clone size: few; J gene: TRBJ1-4; D gene: -; V gene: TRBV27; CDR3 DNA: TGTGCCAGCAGGTCAACTAATGAAAAACTGTTTTTT; CDR3 protein: CASRSTNEKLFF
clone size: many; J gene: TRBJ1-1; D gene: -; V gene: TRBV20-1; CDR3 DNA: TGCAGTGCCCAGTCTCAGGCAGGACCGAACACTGAAGCTTTCTTT; CDR3 protein: CSAQSQAGPNTEAFF
clone size: many; J gene: TRBJ2-5; D gene: -; V gene: TRBV5-1; CDR3 DNA: TGCGCCAGCAGCTTGCAGGAAGAGACCCAGTACTTC; CDR3 protein: CASSLQEETQYF